Listed here are 7 T cell receptor beta chains from one sample, sequenced in a study of blood T cells in healthy people across ages. A sample-barcoded 5' primer and a J-beta primer mix were used in a second PCR of roughly 6 to 11 cycles. TCRdb re-derived calls from the 5' RACE reads in MiXCR, one entry per CDR3 protein. Of hundreds of thousands of distinct CDR3 sequences listed, about 28% are singletons. The same data also went into a second study, on T cells of mothers and their children.

The sample was blood. Receptor source: a boy aged 2 to 10 in good health.

This clonotype was seen more than once but under ten times. The rearrangement links TRBV10-1 to TRBJ2-5, with 8 bases identical to TRBD1. This CDR3 region has 14 residues. After removal of 5 bases from V and 5 bases from J, the junction contained 7 bases not matched to a gene. Germline loops: CDR1 WNHNN, CDR2 SYGVQD (reference sequence). CDR3 nucleotide sequence: TGCGCCAGCAGTCGGACAGGGCGGCGGGAGACCCAGTACTTC. Residues: CASSRTGRRETQYF.

On this clonotype: This may arise from a read error, as a much more abundant clone is one base away. This rearrangement joins TRBV7-9 to TRBJ2-3, with 7 bases aligning to TRBD2. After removal of 3 bases from V and 0 bases from J, the junction contained 3 bases not matched to a gene. This CDR3 region has 15 residues. Germline CDR1 SEHNR, CDR2 FQNEAQ (reference sequence). The CDR3 bases are TGTGCCAGCAGCTTTAGCGGGTGGAGCACAGATACGCAGTATTTT. Encoded protein: CASSFSGWSTDTQYF. Together with reference TRBV7-9 and TRBJ2-3, the CDR3 gives the full variable domain: DTGVSQNPRHKITKRGQNVTFRCDPISEHNRLYWYRQTLGQGPEFLTYFQNEAQLEKSRLLSDRFSAERPKGSFSTLEIQRTEQGDSAMYLCASSFSGWSTDTQYFGPGTRLTVL.

This chain joins TRBV3-1 and TRBJ1-1, with TRBD1 identical over 7 bases. With 2 bases clipped from V and 1 base from J, the junction kept 4 bases outside the gene matches. CDR3 length equals 15 residues. Germline lookup yields CDR1 LGHDT and CDR2 YNNKEL (reference sequence). The CDR3: CASSQLDRPNTEAFF. The CDR3 coding sequence is TGTGCCAGCAGCCAATTGGACAGGCCGAACACTGAAGCTTTCTTT.

The chain couples TRBV27 to TRBJ2-1; TRBD2 might be the D (5 bases). With the DNA end fitting TRBJ2-5 better, the J assignment may be wrong. CDR1 is MNHEY, CDR2 SMNVEV, per germline (reference sequence). The CDR3 is 14 amino acids. The CDR3 DNA is TGTGCCAGCAGCCTAGCACTAGGAACGGAGACCCAGTACTTC. This codes for CASSLALGTETQYF.

This clonotype has a count of ten or more. The chain joins TRBV7-2 to TRBJ2-7, with D possibly being TRBD1 (5 bases). Germline V gene sequence: CDR1 SGHTA, CDR2 FQGNSA. The CDR3 spans 12 residues. Trimming removed 6 bases from V and 2 bases from J, with 8 bases in between. This chain's CDR3 is CASRGQTYEQYF. The CDR3 bases are TGTGCCAGCAGGGGGCAGACCTACGAGCAGTACTTC. Drawing the rest from reference TRBV7-2 and TRBJ2-7, the complete variable domain is GAGVSQSPSNKVTEKGKDVELRCDPISGHTALYWYRQSLGQGLEFLIYFQGNSAPDKSGLPSDRFSAERTGGSVSTLTIQRTQQEDSAVYLCASRGQTYEQYFGPGTRLTVT.

This clonotype turned up a few times. The chain combines TRBV3-1 with TRBJ2-3; 11 nucleotides align to TRBD2. The CDR3 is 16 amino acids. The germline gives CDR1 LGHDT, CDR2 YNNKEL (reference sequence). Germline trimming cut 2 bases from V and 4 bases from J; bases unmatched to any gene: 5. The CDR3 protein is CASSQWRLAGSDTQYF. The CDR3 region has the DNA TGTGCCAGCAGCCAATGGCGACTAGCGGGATCAGATACGCAGTATTTT.

This clonotype was found once. The chain combines TRBV20-1 with TRBJ2-5; D is perhaps TRBD2 (5 bases). The CDR3 spans 13 residues. The V and J ends lost 5 bases and 1 base respectively, with 11 bases between them. CDR1 and CDR2 (germline): DFQATT, SNEGSKA (reference sequence). Here the CDR3 DNA reads TGCAGTGCTGGGGAGAGTCTCCAAGAGACCCAGTACTTC. Protein product: CSAGESLQETQYF.